The sequence of this T cell receptor beta chain was determined in a study of regulatory T cells in long-lasting Graves disease. Assembly of TCR beta libraries relied on iRepertoire HTBI primers together with Arm-PCR of CDR3 regions. Using its own MiXCR run on the multiplex PCR reads, TCRdb lists one record per CDR3 protein. The data contain 200,000 to 250,000 distinct CDR3 sequences, around 18% of them singletons. V dropped 2 bases and J dropped 1; count of bases not matched to a gene: 6. CDR1 is SGDLS, CDR2 YYNGEE, per germline. This CDR3 has 18 residues. Regarding time point: newly diagnosed GD, antithyroid drugs for less than 3 months. After RNA was extracted from PBMCs, the TCR library was made from it. Diagnosing Graves' disease relied on the American Thyroid Association guidelines.

This specimen was peripheral blood mononuclear cells (PBMCs), taken at new diagnosis, from a patient treated with antithyroid drugs. The sequence was collected from a female donor with Graves disease. V gene TRBV9 combines with J gene TRBJ2-6; 10 nucleotides agree with TRBD2. CDR3 DNA: TGTGCCAGCAGCGTGAGGTTAGCGGGAGGATCTGGGGCCAACGTCCTGACTTTC. This translates into CASSVRLAGGSGANVLTF.